The table lists the clone carrying this T cell receptor beta chain with many counts. This CDR3 spans 15 amino acids. Germline loops: CDR1 SGHTA, CDR2 FQGNSA. J was trimmed by 2 bases and V by 5 bases; bases with no gene match: 3. These data are taken from a study of T-cell memory formation after mild COVID-19. One entry per CDR3 protein, called by TCRdb with MiXCR from the 5' RACE reads. The data contain about 360,000 distinct CDR3 sequences, about an eighth of them singletons. V is TRBV7-2 and J is TRBJ2-6; the match to TRBD1 covers 7 bases. This sequence originates from a man younger than 35 who had mild COVID-19 (a few samples of this study predate the infection). Cell type and time point are not known. The sequenced material came from PBMCs or a T cell subset sorted from them (not recorded which). CDR3 nucleotide sequence: TGTGCCAGCAGCCCAGGGGGAGCTGGGGCCAACGTCCTGACTTTC. Its protein product is CASSPGGAGANVLTF. Full variable domain (rest looked up from reference TRBV7-2 and TRBJ2-6): GAGVSQSPSNKVTEKGKDVELRCDPISGHTALYWYRQSLGQGLEFLIYFQGNSAPDKSGLPSDRFSAERTGGSVSTLTIQRTQQEDSAVYLCASSPGGAGANVLTFGAGSRLTVL.